This T cell receptor (beta chain) was captured by sequencing in a study of T cell responses to AZD1222 COVID-19 vaccine. The CDR3 totals 14 residues. Per germline, CDR1 MDHEN and CDR2 SYDVKM. V was pared by 3 bases and J by 5 bases, with 6 bases of the junction left unmatched. Study-level findings and limits: After the peak T cell response, and only then, were repertoires sampled. Donors in the cohort were predominantly white British and more often female, and clonal diversity was possibly underestimated.

Produced via immunoSEQ multiplex PCR; TCRdb's table is partial and in-frame only. Of 100,000 to 150,000 clones in the sample, roughly 87% were seen once. Points on this clone: Its antigen is currently unknown.

The sequence was obtained from an adult in good health. This chain links TRBV28 with TRBJ1-2, with 7 bases that match TRBD1. The sequencing used peripheral blood, collected on day 0 of MenACWY control vaccination. CDR3 DNA sequence: TGTGCCAGCAGTTTGCCGCAGGGGGTTTATGGCTACACCTTC. The encoded protein is CASSLPQGVYGYTF.